This TCR beta chain is from a study of cytotoxic CD8 clonotypes in ibrutinib-treated CLL. Produced via immunoSEQ multiplex PCR; TCRdb's table is partial and in-frame only. The sample contains about 85,000 clones, 70% to 80% of which appear only once. This clone was recorded only once. The CDR3 extends over 17 amino acids. In germline, CDR1 is SGHRS, CDR2 YFSETQ. V was pared by 4 bases and J by 8 bases, with 18 bases of the junction left unmatched. Source: PBMCs, taken after 12 months of ibrutinib treatment. J is TRBJ2-1 and V is TRBV5-1; 7 positions agree with TRBD2. This TCR was recovered from a human donor with chronic lymphocytic leukemia. CDR3 sequence (DNA): TGCGCCAGCAGCCCGAAGCCGGGGGGAACGGCTTTGGATGAGCAGTTCTTC. It is translated as CASSPKPGGTALDEQFF. Full variable domain (remainder filled in from reference TRBV5-1 and TRBJ2-1): KAGVTQTPRYLIKTRGQQVTLSCSPISGHRSVSWYQQTPGQGLQFLFEYFSETQRNKGNFPGRFSGRQFSNSRSEMNVSTLELGDSALYLCASSPKPGGTALDEQFFGPGTRLTVL.